This passage covers 32 T cell receptor beta chains from one sample sequenced in a study of blood T cells in healthy people across ages. With a J-beta primer mix and a sample-barcoded 5' primer, a second PCR ran roughly 6 to 11 cycles. From the 5' RACE reads, TCRdb called clonotypes with MiXCR, one entry per CDR3 protein. Here the sample spans about a million distinct CDR3 sequences, 51% being singletons. Sequencing was performed on blood. The receptors come from a woman aged 55-70 years in good health.

The chain couples TRBV5-5 to TRBJ2-5; the D gene is possibly TRBD2 (5 bases). The J call may be in error: the DNA end matches TRBJ2-7 better. The CDR3 runs 14 residues. Germline CDR1 is SGHKS and CDR2 is YYEKEE (reference sequence). The CDR3 bases are TGTGCCAGCAGCTTGGGGGGATTCGGGAACGAGCAGTACTTC. Its protein is CASSLGGFGNEQYF.

This sequence joins TRBV5-6 and TRBJ1-2; D is unresolved. The V and J ends lost 4 bases and 6 bases respectively, with 10 bases between them. The CDR3 extends over 12 amino acids. Germline CDR1 and CDR2: SGHDT and YYEEEE. The CDR3 DNA sequence: TGTGCCAGCAGCCGGACGGACCATGGCTACACCTTC. It specifies CASSRTDHGYTF.

The chain employs TRBV27 and TRBJ1-1; possibly TRBD1 for D (5 bases). Germline assignment: CDR1 MNHEY and CDR2 SMNVEV (reference sequence). The CDR3 totals 13 residues. The germline V and J ends were trimmed by 4 bases and 3 bases, with 9 bases remaining between them. The CDR3 DNA reads as TGTGCCAGCAGTTGGGGGGGGTACACTGAAGCTTTCTTT. Translating gives CASSWGGYTEAFF.

About this clonotype itself: A read error may explain this, as a much larger clone is one base away. This chain joins TRBV6-5 and TRBJ2-7, with 11 bases aligning to TRBD2. CDR1 and CDR2 (germline): MNHEY, SVGAGI. V shed 7 bases and J 0 bases; nucleotides not matched to a gene: 5. This CDR3 region has 15 residues. The CDR3 protein is CASILAGGPSYEQYF. The CDR3 DNA reads as TGTGCCAGCATCTTAGCGGGAGGGCCCTCCTACGAGCAGTACTTC.

This clonotype showed up just once. The chain carries TRBV20-1 and TRBJ1-6; the match to TRBD1 covers 7 bases. The CDR3 consists of 16 residues. V gave up 2 bases and J gave up 13 bases; unmatched junction bases: 17. CDR1 is DFQATT, CDR2 SNEGSKA, per germline (reference sequence). CDR3: CSARPGQKVESQPLHF. CDR3 DNA: TGCAGTGCTAGACCGGGACAGAAGGTAGAAAGTCAGCCCCTCCACTTT.

This chain links TRBV12-3 or TRBV12-4 with TRBJ2-4, with 12 bases aligning to TRBD2. The J call is in doubt because the DNA end fits TRBJ2-7 better. This CDR3 spans 15 amino acids. The CDR3 bases are TGTGCCAGCAGTCAGACTAGCGGGAGACGGAACGAGCAGTACTTC. Protein: CASSQTSGRRNEQYF.

This clonotype has just a few counts. This chain joins TRBV5-5 and TRBJ2-6, with D unclear. Trimming stripped 4 bases from V and 0 bases from J, with 8 bases between. Germline V lookup: CDR1 SGHKS, CDR2 YYEKEE (reference sequence). The CDR3 spans 15 residues. The CDR3, as DNA: TGTGCCAGCAGCCGACGGAACTCTGGGGCCAACGTCCTGACTTTC. Translating gives CASSRRNSGANVLTF.

This clonotype was recorded a few times. This chain connects TRBV29-1 to TRBJ2-7; tentatively, D is TRBD2 (5 bases). Between the trimmed V and J ends, which lost 8 bases and 1 base, there was a span of 15 bases. CDR1 and CDR2 (germline): SQVTM, ANQGSEA. The CDR3 consists of 13 residues. The CDR3 loop reads CSFTGLQSYEQYF. CDR3 sequence (DNA): TGCAGCTTCACCGGACTGCAGTCCTACGAGCAGTACTTC.

The chain links TRBV9 to TRBJ1-2; a possible D gene is TRBD1 (6 bases). The V end was cut by 5 bases, the J end by 2 bases, with 10 bases between. CDR1 is SGDLS, CDR2 YYNGEE, per germline. The CDR3 loop spans 13 amino acids. CDR3 sequence reads: CASSAQGNYGYTF. In nucleotides, the CDR3 is TGTGCCAGCAGTGCACAGGGAAACTATGGCTACACCTTC.

This clonotype has a handful of counts. V usage is TRBV12-3 or TRBV12-4 and J usage is TRBJ1-6; 9 bases match TRBD1. Trimming at V came to 6 bases and at J to 4 bases, leaving 4 bases not matched to a gene. This CDR3 is built from 15 residues. The CDR3 DNA reads as TGTGCCAGCAGGCCCGGACAGGGGTATAATTCACCCCTCCACTTT. As protein: CASRPGQGYNSPLHF.

The genes are TRBV10-3 and TRBJ1-3; 7 bases match TRBD1. The CDR3 runs 16 residues. The germline V gene encodes CDR1 ENHRY and CDR2 SYGVKD. With 6 bases clipped from V and 0 bases from J, the junction kept 8 bases outside the gene matches. The CDR3 nucleotides are TGTGCCATCAGGACAGGGAGGGCCCTCTCTGGAAACACCATATATTTT. As protein: CAIRTGRALSGNTIYF.

V and J are TRBV12-3 or TRBV12-4 and TRBJ2-1, with D tentatively TRBD1 (6 bases). TRBJ2-7 explains the end of the DNA better; the J call may be wrong. The CDR3 loop spans 16 amino acids. CDR3: CASSLNGGGGHNEQYF. In nucleotides, the CDR3 is TGTGCCAGCAGTTTGAATGGGGGCGGAGGTCACAATGAGCAGTACTTC.

This chain joins TRBV7-6 and TRBJ2-4; D is possibly TRBD1 (6 bases). This CDR3 has 13 residues. V lost 5 bases, J lost 13 bases, and 18 bases lay in between. Germline V gene lookup returns CDR1 SGHVS and CDR2 FNYEAQ. CDR3 sequence reads: CASSRDNLYKQYF. In DNA, the CDR3 is TGTGCCAGCAGCCGGGACAACCTCTACAAGCAGTACTTC. Full variable domain (outside the CDR3, taken from reference TRBV7-6 and TRBJ2-4): GAGVSQSPRYKVTKRGQDVALRCDPISGHVSLYWYRQALGQGPEFLTYFNYEAQQDKSGLPNDRFSAERPEGSISTLTIQRTEQRDSAMYRCASSRDNLYKQYFGAGTRLSVL.

This clonotype was recorded a few times. The chain combines TRBV28 with TRBJ2-7, with D maybe TRBD2 (6 bases). Trimming pared 6 bases from V and 2 bases from J, leaving 14 bases between. The CDR3 sequence is 14 residues long. Germline-derived CDR1 and CDR2 are MDHEN and SYDVKM. The CDR3 loop is CASRTIAATYEQYF. The CDR3 DNA sequence: TGTGCCAGCAGAACCATAGCGGCAACCTACGAGCAGTACTTC.

This sequence joins TRBV20-1 and TRBJ2-3, with 7 bases matching TRBD2. The V and J ends lost 5 bases and 1 base, in that order; junction bases with no gene match: 3. The CDR3 covers 13 residues. Per germline, CDR1 DFQATT and CDR2 SNEGSKA (reference sequence). The CDR3 coding sequence is TGCAGTGCTCTCCGGGGGGGCACAGATACGCAGTATTTT. Protein product: CSALRGGTDTQYF.

This clonotype was observed a few times. This chain connects TRBV29-1 to TRBJ2-1; 9 positions agree with TRBD2. There are 14 residues in the CDR3. With 3 bases clipped from V and 3 bases from J, the junction kept 3 bases outside the gene matches. Germline CDR1 is SQVTM and CDR2 is ANQGSEA. CDR3 region: CSVEGAGGYNEQFF. The CDR3 DNA sequence: TGCAGCGTTGAGGGAGCGGGAGGCTACAATGAGCAGTTCTTC.

V is TRBV9 and J is TRBJ2-5; D call uncertain. The germline V gene has CDR1 SGDLS and CDR2 YYNGEE. The CDR3 length is 11 residues. V lost 4 bases and J 11 bases, leaving 12 bases between the germline ends. This CDR3 reads CASSPVAEQYF. CDR3 sequence (DNA): TGTGCCAGCAGCCCGGTTGCTGAGCAGTACTTC. The full variable domain, with the rest looked up from reference TRBV9 and TRBJ2-5, is DSGVTQTPKHLITATGQRVTLRCSPRSGDLSVYWYQQSLDQGLQFLIQYYNGEERAKGNILERFSAQQFPDLHSELNLSSLELGDSALYFCASSPVAEQYFGPGTRLLVL.

The rearrangement links TRBV13 to TRBJ1-6; D might be TRBD1 (5 bases). The V end lost 0 bases, the J end lost 9 bases, and 6 bases lay between the germline ends. The CDR3 runs to 13 residues. Germline V gives CDR1 PRHDT, CDR2 FYEKMQ (reference sequence). DNA for the CDR3: TGTGCCAGCAGCTTAGGAGGGGCTTCACCCCTCCACTTT. The encoded protein is CASSLGGASPLHF.

The chain combines TRBV7-2 with TRBJ2-3; weak D call: TRBD2 (5 bases). Germline lookup yields CDR1 SGHTA and CDR2 FQGNSA. V lost 2 bases to trimming and J lost 3 bases, with 12 bases between them. This CDR3 has 15 amino acids. The CDR3 DNA follows: TGTGCCAGCAGCTTATACGGGATCGGGACAGATACGCAGTATTTT. Its translation: CASSLYGIGTDTQYF.

This clonotype was detected a few times. The chain employs TRBV4-1 and TRBJ2-7; D uncertain. The CDR3 runs to 15 residues. Between the trimmed V and J ends, which lost 4 bases and 2 bases, there was a span of 15 bases. Per the germline V gene, CDR1 is MGHRA and CDR2 is YSYEKL. The CDR3 DNA reads as TGCGCCAGCAGCCTGCTAAGGGCTACTGCCTACGAGCAGTACTTC. Encoded protein: CASSLLRATAYEQYF.

This clonotype turned up a few times. This rearrangement joins TRBV29-1 to TRBJ2-4; D gene ambiguous. Trimming stripped 6 bases from V and 5 bases from J, with 14 bases between. CDR1 is SQVTM, CDR2 ANQGSEA, per germline. The CDR3 is 13 residues long. The CDR3 region is CSVRQTAENIQYF. The DNA for the CDR3 is TGCAGCGTCCGGCAGACCGCCGAAAACATTCAGTACTTC.

This clonotype came up a few times. The DNA of the CDR3 is TGTGCCAGCAGCTTATGGGGGGAAGGTAGGAGCTCCTACGAGCAGTACTTC. Translation: CASSLWGEGRSSYEQYF. The chain carries TRBV7-9 and TRBJ2-7; TRBD2 is a possible D gene (6 bases). Germline assignment: CDR1 SEHNR and CDR2 FQNEAQ (reference sequence). The CDR3 is 17 residues long. Between the trimmed V and J ends, which lost 2 bases and 0 bases, there was a span of 17 bases.

The chain is built from TRBV7-3 and TRBJ2-5; TRBD1 might be the D (6 bases). Germline loops: CDR1 SGHTA, CDR2 FQGTGA. The CDR3 consists of 15 residues. Trimming took off 7 bases at V and 3 bases at J, with 18 bases between the two ends. CDR3 DNA: TGTGCCAGCACTCGGTACACAGGGTTGGAAGAGACCCAGTACTTC. As protein: CASTRYTGLEETQYF. The entire variable domain, with the rest obtained from reference TRBV7-3 and TRBJ2-5, is as follows: GAGVSQTPSNKVTEKGKYVELRCDPISGHTALYWYRQSLGQGPEFLIYFQGTGAADDSGLPNDRFFAVRPEGSVSTLKIQRTERGDSAVYLCASTRYTGLEETQYFGPGTRLLVL.

This rearrangement joins TRBV12-3 or TRBV12-4 to TRBJ2-4, with TRBD2 as a possible D gene (5 bases). The J call may be incorrect, as the DNA end agrees better with TRBJ2-7. The CDR3 is 13 residues long. The CDR3: CASSLRASTEQYF. The CDR3, as DNA: TGTGCCAGCAGCCTGCGGGCGTCTACCGAGCAGTACTTC.

This clonotype was found a few times. A much larger clone is a single base away; this may be a read error. In nucleotides, the CDR3 is TGTGCCAGCAGCTTGACAGGGCGCGGGAGCGGTGAGACCCAGTACTTC. It encodes CASSLTGRGSGETQYF. This chain uses TRBV11-2 with TRBJ2-5, with D perhaps given as TRBD1 or TRBD2 (7 bases each). There are 16 residues in the CDR3. Deletions cut 3 bases from V and 5 bases from J, with 19 bases between. Germline V gene sequence: CDR1 SGHAT, CDR2 FQNNGV.

The V gene is TRBV4-1, the J gene TRBJ2-7, with 8 bases fitting TRBD2. Germline V gene sequence: CDR1 MGHRA, CDR2 YSYEKL. This CDR3 is built from 17 residues. Trimming removed 3 bases from V and 1 base from J; junction bases left unmatched: 11. CDR3 in DNA: TGCGCCAGCAGCCACCCGCTAGCGGGCCCGGGATCCTACGAGCAGTACTTC. Its protein product is CASSHPLAGPGSYEQYF.

This clonotype was detected only a few times. The chain uses TRBV20-1 and TRBJ2-3; the match to TRBD2 covers 12 bases. The CDR3 has 18 residues. V lost 0 bases to trimming and J lost 1 base; unmatched junction nucleotides: 8. Looked up from germline, CDR1 is DFQATT and CDR2 is SNEGSKA (reference sequence). This CDR3 reads CSARDPSGRARGTDTQYF. CDR3 nucleotides: TGCAGTGCTAGAGATCCTAGCGGGAGGGCCAGGGGCACAGATACGCAGTATTTT.

The chain has TRBV2 and TRBJ2-5; 13 bases are shared with TRBD2. The trim removed 8 bases at V and 5 bases at J, leaving 11 bases unmatched. The length of the CDR3 is 16 residues. CDR1 and CDR2 (germline): SNHLY, FYNNEI. CDR3 sequence: CASFFPGLAGLETQYF. DNA for the CDR3: TGTGCCAGCTTTTTTCCGGGACTAGCGGGATTGGAGACCCAGTACTTC. Based on the CDR3 plus reference TRBV2 and TRBJ2-5, the full variable domain is EPEVTQTPSHQVTQMGQEVILRCVPISNHLYFYWYRQILGQKVEFLVSFYNNEISEKSEIFDDQFSVERPDGSNFTLKIRSTKLEDSAMYFCASFFPGLAGLETQYFGPGTRLLVL.

The V gene is TRBV7-6, the J gene TRBJ2-5, with 8 bases lining up with TRBD2. Germline loops: CDR1 SGHVS, CDR2 FNYEAQ. Unmatched junction bases numbered 9, after V lost 1 base and J lost 5 bases. The length of the CDR3 is 16 residues. The CDR3 DNA reads as TGTGCCAGCAGCTTAGTCCCCCGGGAGGGGTGGGAGACCCAGTACTTC. Protein sequence: CASSLVPREGWETQYF.

This clonotype was detected only a few times. The chain combines TRBV15 with TRBJ2-5, with 9 bases that match TRBD2. J gave up 1 base and V 3 bases, and 6 bases lay outside the gene matches. CDR3 size: 16 residues. Germline lookup yields CDR1 LNHNV and CDR2 YYDKDF (reference sequence). CDR3: CATSSGLALRQETQYF. DNA for the CDR3: TGTGCCACCAGCAGTGGACTAGCGTTGCGCCAAGAGACCCAGTACTTC.

This clonotype was seen a few times. The J gene is TRBJ2-2, the V gene TRBV4-3; unclear D gene. The V and J ends lost 6 bases and 4 bases respectively, with 12 bases between them. In germline, CDR1 is LGHNA, CDR2 YSLEER. This CDR3 comprises 14 residues. The DNA of the CDR3 is TGCGCCAGCAGTCGTGTCGAGAGCACCGGGGAGCTGTTTTTT. Its translation: CASSRVESTGELFF.

There are a few counts of this clonotype. This rearrangement joins TRBV7-2 to TRBJ2-7; D is undetermined. Germline V lookup: CDR1 SGHTA, CDR2 FQGNSA. The CDR3 is 15 residues long. The V end lost 1 base, the J end lost 0 bases, and 10 bases lay between the germline ends. CDR3 residues: CASSLVGVSSYEQYF. The CDR3 nucleotides are TGTGCCAGCAGCTTAGTTGGGGTTAGCTCCTACGAGCAGTACTTC. Supplemented by reference TRBV7-2 and TRBJ2-7, the full variable domain reads GAGVSQSPSNKVTEKGKDVELRCDPISGHTALYWYRQSLGQGLEFLIYFQGNSAPDKSGLPSDRFSAERTGGSVSTLTIQRTQQEDSAVYLCASSLVGVSSYEQYFGPGTRLTVT.